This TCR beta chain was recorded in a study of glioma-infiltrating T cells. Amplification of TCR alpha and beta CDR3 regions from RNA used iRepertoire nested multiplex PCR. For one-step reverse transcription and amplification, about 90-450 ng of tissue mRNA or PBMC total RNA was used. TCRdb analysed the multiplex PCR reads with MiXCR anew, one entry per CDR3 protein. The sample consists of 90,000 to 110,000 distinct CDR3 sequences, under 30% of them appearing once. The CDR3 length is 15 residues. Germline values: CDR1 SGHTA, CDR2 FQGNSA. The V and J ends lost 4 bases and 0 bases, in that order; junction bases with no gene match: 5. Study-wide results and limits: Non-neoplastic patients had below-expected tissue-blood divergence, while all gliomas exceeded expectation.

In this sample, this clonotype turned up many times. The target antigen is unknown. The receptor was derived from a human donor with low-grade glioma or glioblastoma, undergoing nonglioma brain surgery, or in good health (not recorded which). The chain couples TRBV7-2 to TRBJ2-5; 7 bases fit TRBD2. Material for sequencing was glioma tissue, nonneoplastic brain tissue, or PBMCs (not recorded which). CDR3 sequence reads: CASSSAGAYQETQYF. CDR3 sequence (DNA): TGTGCCAGCAGCTCCGCGGGAGCCTACCAAGAGACCCAGTACTTC.